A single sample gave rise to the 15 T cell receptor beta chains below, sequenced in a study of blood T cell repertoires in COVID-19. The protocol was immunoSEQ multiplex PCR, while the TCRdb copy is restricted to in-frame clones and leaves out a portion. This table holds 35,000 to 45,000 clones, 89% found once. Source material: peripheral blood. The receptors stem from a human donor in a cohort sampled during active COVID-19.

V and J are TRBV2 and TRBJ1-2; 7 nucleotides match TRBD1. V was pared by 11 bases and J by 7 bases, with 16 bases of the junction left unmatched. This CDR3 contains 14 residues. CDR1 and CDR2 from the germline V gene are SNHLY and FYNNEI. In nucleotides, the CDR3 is TGTGCCCGAGAAATTAGTGCAGGGGGAGGTGGCTACACCTTC. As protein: CAREISAGGGGYTF.

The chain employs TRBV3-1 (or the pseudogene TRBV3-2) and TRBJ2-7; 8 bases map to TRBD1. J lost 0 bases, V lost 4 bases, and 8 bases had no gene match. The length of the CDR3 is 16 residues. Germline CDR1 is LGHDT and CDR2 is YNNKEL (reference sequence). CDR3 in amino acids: CASSRHRDRNSYEQYF. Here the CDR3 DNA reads TGTGCCAGCAGCCGCCACCGGGACAGGAACTCCTACGAGCAGTACTTC.

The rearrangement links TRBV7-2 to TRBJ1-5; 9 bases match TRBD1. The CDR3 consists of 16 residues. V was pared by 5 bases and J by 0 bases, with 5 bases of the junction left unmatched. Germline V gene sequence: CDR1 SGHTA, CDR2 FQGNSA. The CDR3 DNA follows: TGTGCCAGCAGCCCCCGGGACAGGGCTAGCAATCAGCCCCAGCATTTT. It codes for CASSPRDRASNQPQHF.

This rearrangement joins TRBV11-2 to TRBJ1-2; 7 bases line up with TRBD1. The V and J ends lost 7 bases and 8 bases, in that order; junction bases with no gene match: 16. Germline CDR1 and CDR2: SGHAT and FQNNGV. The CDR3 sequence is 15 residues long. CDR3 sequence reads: CASTLGGGPIRGYTF. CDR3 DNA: TGTGCCAGCACCCTTGGAGGGGGCCCGATTCGGGGCTACACCTTC.

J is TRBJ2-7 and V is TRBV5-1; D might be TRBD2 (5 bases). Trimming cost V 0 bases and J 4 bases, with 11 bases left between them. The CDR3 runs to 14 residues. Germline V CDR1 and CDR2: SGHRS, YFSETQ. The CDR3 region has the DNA TGCGCCAGCAGCTTGGAGGCAAGGACTTACGAGCAGTACTTC. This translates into CASSLEARTYEQYF.

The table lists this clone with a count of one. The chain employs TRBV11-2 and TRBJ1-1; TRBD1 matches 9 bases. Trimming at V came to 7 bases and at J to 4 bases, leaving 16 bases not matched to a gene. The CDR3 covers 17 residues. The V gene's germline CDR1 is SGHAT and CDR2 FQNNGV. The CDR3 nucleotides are TGTGCCAGCACCAAATTCCGAACAGGGGGCAAGTTCACTGAAGCTTTCTTT. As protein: CASTKFRTGGKFTEAFF. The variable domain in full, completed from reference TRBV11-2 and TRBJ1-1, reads EAGVAQSPRYKIIEKRQSVAFWCNPISGHATLYWYQQILGQGPKLLIQFQNNGVVDDSQLPKDRFSAERLKGVDSTLKIQPAKLEDSAVYLCASTKFRTGGKFTEAFFGQGTRLTVV.

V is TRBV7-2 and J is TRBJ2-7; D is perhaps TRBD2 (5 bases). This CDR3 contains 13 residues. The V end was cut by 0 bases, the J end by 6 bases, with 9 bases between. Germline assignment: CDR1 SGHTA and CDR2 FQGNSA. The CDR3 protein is CASSLAVRGEQYF. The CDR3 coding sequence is TGTGCCAGCAGCTTAGCGGTACGGGGCGAGCAGTACTTC.

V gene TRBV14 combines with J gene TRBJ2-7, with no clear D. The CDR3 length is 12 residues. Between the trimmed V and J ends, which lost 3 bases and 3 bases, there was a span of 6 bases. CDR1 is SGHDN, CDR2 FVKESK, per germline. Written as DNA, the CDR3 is TGTGCCAGCAGCCATACTCACTACGAGCAGTACTTC. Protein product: CASSHTHYEQYF.

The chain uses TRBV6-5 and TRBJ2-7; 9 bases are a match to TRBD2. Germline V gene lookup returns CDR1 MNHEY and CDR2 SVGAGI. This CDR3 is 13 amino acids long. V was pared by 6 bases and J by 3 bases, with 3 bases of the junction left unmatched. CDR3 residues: CASSLAGDYEQYF. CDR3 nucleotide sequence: TGTGCCAGCAGCTTAGCGGGGGACTACGAGCAGTACTTC.

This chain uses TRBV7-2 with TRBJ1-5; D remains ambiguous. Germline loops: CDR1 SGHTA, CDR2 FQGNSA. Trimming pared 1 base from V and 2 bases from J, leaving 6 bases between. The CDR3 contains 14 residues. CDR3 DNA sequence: TGTGCCAGCAGCTTAGACACCGGCAATCAGCCCCAGCATTTT. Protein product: CASSLDTGNQPQHF.

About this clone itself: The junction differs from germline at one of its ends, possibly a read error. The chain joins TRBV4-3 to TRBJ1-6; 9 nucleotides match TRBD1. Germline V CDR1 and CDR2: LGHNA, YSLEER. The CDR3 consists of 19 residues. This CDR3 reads CTSSQGQGILSSYNSPLHF. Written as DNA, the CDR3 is TGCACCAGCAGCCAAGGACAGGGGATATTAAGCTCCTATAATTCACCCCTCCACTTT.

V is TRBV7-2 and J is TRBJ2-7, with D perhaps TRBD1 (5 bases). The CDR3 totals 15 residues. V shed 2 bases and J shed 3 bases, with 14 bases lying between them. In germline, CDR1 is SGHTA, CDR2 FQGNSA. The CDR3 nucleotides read TGTGCCAGCAGCTTAATCCCCCAGGGAAACTACGAGCAGTACTTC. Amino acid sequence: CASSLIPQGNYEQYF.

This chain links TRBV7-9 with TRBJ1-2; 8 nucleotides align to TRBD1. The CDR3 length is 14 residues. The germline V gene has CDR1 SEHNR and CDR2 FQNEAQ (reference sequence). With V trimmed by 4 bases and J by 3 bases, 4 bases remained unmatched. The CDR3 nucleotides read TGTGCCAGCAGCTCCGGACAGGGCTACTATGGCTACACCTTC. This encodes CASSSGQGYYGYTF.

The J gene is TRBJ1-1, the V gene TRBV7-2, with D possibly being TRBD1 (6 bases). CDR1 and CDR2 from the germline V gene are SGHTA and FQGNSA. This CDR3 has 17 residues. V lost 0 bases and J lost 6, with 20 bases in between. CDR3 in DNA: TGTGCCAGCAGCTTAGCGGACAGAATTATAGCCGGGCCTGAAGCTTTCTTT. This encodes CASSLADRIIAGPEAFF. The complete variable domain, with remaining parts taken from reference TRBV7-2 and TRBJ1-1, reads GAGVSQSPSNKVTEKGKDVELRCDPISGHTALYWYRQSLGQGLEFLIYFQGNSAPDKSGLPSDRFSAERTGGSVSTLTIQRTQQEDSAVYLCASSLADRIIAGPEAFFGQGTRLTVV.

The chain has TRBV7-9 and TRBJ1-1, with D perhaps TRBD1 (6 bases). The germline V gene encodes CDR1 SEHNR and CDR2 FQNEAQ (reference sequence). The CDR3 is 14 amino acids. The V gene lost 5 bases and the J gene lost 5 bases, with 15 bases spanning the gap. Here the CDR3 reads CASSPTRGDTEAFF. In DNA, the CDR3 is TGTGCCAGCAGCCCTACCAGGGGCGATACTGAAGCTTTCTTT.